The 23 T cell receptor beta chains below come from one sample, sequenced in a study of CD8+CD57+ T cells in acquired aplastic anemia. Genomic DNA, the template, was used for profiling of the TCR beta VDJ and CDR3. TCRdb reanalysed the reads using MiXCR and keeps one entry per CDR3 protein. The sample lists 200,000 or so distinct CDR3 sequences, approximately 48% occurring once. Patients who underwent sequencing had shown CD8+CD57+ cell expansion by flow cytometry. Sequenced material: sorted CD4+, CD8+, or CD8+CD57+ T cells (not recorded which) from PBMCs. The receptors shown here come from a human donor with aplastic anemia.

The table lists this clonotype with many counts. The rearrangement uses TRBV10-3 and TRBJ1-2; D unresolved. Between the trimmed V and J ends, which lost 11 bases and 8 bases, there was a span of 18 bases. This CDR3 is built from 12 residues. Germline CDR1 reads ENHRY; CDR2 reads SYGVKD. CDR3 amino acids: CAASSGSEGYTF. The CDR3 nucleotides are TGTGCCGCATCGAGTGGGAGCGAAGGCTACACCTTC.

The V and J genes are TRBV10-1 and TRBJ2-7; 9 bases align to TRBD1. CDR3 length: 15 amino acids. Germline-derived CDR1 and CDR2 are WNHNN and SYGVQD (reference sequence). The ends lost 8 bases at V and 1 base at J; junction bases unmatched: 9. The CDR3 is CASGLPGQGSYEQYF. CDR3 DNA sequence: TGCGCCAGCGGCCTTCCAGGACAGGGGTCCTACGAGCAGTACTTC.

This chain connects TRBV7-8 to TRBJ2-5; D is undetermined. V gave up 1 base and J gave up 6 bases, with 12 bases separating them. The CDR3 runs to 14 residues. Germline CDR1 is SGHVS and CDR2 is FQNEAQ. The CDR3 DNA reads TGTGCCAGCAGCTTAGATTCACCTCGGAAGACCCAGTACTTC. Its protein product is CASSLDSPRKTQYF.

This sequence joins TRBV30 and TRBJ1-6, with D possibly TRBD1 on 6 matching bases. CDR1 and CDR2 (germline): GTSNPN, SVGIG (reference sequence). This CDR3 region has 13 residues. Trimming took off 3 bases at V and 9 bases at J, with 12 bases between the two ends. In DNA form, the CDR3 reads TGTGCCTGGAGAGGGGGGCACGTTTCACCCCTCCACTTT. Translation gives CAWRGGHVSPLHF.

CDR3 region: CAISGGWRVTGGYTF. The CDR3 region has the DNA TGTGCCATCAGTGGTGGTTGGAGGGTCACGGGTGGCTACACCTTC. The rearrangement joins TRBV10-3 to TRBJ1-2; D is undetermined. V lost 4 bases and J 7 bases, leaving 19 bases between the germline ends. The CDR3 runs 15 residues. Germline lookup yields CDR1 ENHRY and CDR2 SYGVKD.

This clonotype was seen more than once but under ten times. CDR3 sequence (DNA): TGTGCCGGTAGGGGACTACGCCCCCATGAGCAGTTCTTC. It yields the protein CAGRGLRPHEQFF. The chain uses TRBV6-1 and TRBJ2-1, with 7 bases fitting TRBD2. The CDR3 length is 13 residues. Trimming took 11 bases from V and 8 from J; bases not matched to a gene: 12. Germline CDR1 is MNHNS and CDR2 is SASEGT.

This sequence joins TRBV10-3 and TRBJ2-1; 15 nucleotides align to TRBD2. The CDR3 loop spans 14 amino acids. Germline lookup yields CDR1 ENHRY and CDR2 SYGVKD. With V trimmed by 7 bases and J by 7 bases, 2 bases remained unmatched. This chain's CDR3 is CAITGTSGRNEQFF. Written as DNA, the CDR3 is TGTGCCATCACAGGGACTAGCGGGAGGAATGAGCAGTTCTTC.

At least ten counts were recorded for this clonotype. The chain has TRBV4-1 and TRBJ2-7, with 9 bases lining up with TRBD1. J lost 6 bases, V lost 1 base, and 7 bases had no gene match. The germline CDR1 and CDR2 sequences are MGHRA and YSYEKL. There are 15 residues in the CDR3. Written as DNA, the CDR3 is TGCGCCAGCAGCCAAGTGACCGGGACAGGGTCCGAGCAGTACTTC. Translation gives CASSQVTGTGSEQYF.

This clonotype was observed a handful of times. The chain is built from TRBV24-1 and TRBJ2-1, with 9 bases fitting TRBD1. With 3 bases clipped from V and 8 bases from J, the junction kept 7 bases outside the gene matches. In germline, CDR1 is KGHDR, CDR2 SFDVKD. The CDR3 is 15 amino acids. The CDR3 region has the DNA TGTGCCACCAGTGATGCGGGACAGGGTTCGGATGAGCAGTTCTTC. It is translated as CATSDAGQGSDEQFF.

This clonotype has ten or more counts. The chain employs TRBV7-9 and TRBJ2-3; no clear D gene. The CDR3 consists of 14 residues. Per germline, CDR1 SEHNR and CDR2 FQNEAQ (reference sequence). Trimming took off 8 bases at V and 1 base at J, with 13 bases between the two ends. CDR3 amino acids: CASGSRRGTDTQYF. DNA for the CDR3: TGTGCCAGCGGAAGTAGGCGCGGCACAGATACGCAGTATTTT.

J is TRBJ1-4 and V is TRBV6-1; tentatively, D is TRBD1 (5 bases). V was cut by 4 bases and J by 5 bases, with 8 bases left in between. Germline lookup yields CDR1 MNHNS and CDR2 SASEGT. The CDR3 has 13 amino acids. As DNA, the CDR3 is TGTGCCAGCAGTGGTAGGGGAAATGAAAAACTGTTTTTT. Its protein product is CASSGRGNEKLFF.

The chain joins TRBV2 to TRBJ1-5; D gene ambiguous. With 3 bases removed from V and 11 bases from J, the gap between germline ends came to 17 bases. CDR3 size: 14 residues. In germline, CDR1 is SNHLY, CDR2 FYNNEI. The DNA for the CDR3 is TGTGCCAGCAGTGATACTAGCTGGGTAGAGACCCAGCATTTT. It translates to CASSDTSWVETQHF. Filled out from reference TRBV2 and TRBJ1-5, the complete variable domain reads EPEVTQTPSHQVTQMGQEVILRCVPISNHLYFYWYRQILGQKVEFLVSFYNNEISEKSEIFDDQFSVERPDGSNFTLKIRSTKLEDSAMYFCASSDTSWVETQHFGDGTRLSIL.

Many counts were recorded for this clonotype. The V and J genes are TRBV19 and TRBJ1-1, with a tentative D call TRBD1 (6 bases). Trimming pared 5 bases from V and 6 bases from J, leaving 19 bases between. CDR1 LNHDA and CDR2 SQIVND come from the germline V gene (reference sequence). The CDR3 loop spans 15 amino acids. The CDR3 sequence is CASSLSGGRFAEAFF. The CDR3 DNA follows: TGTGCCAGTAGTTTATCGGGGGGCCGCTTCGCTGAAGCTTTCTTT. Drawing the rest from reference TRBV19 and TRBJ1-1, the complete variable domain is DGGITQSPKYLFRKEGQNVTLSCEQNLNHDAMYWYRQDPGQGLRLIYYSQIVNDFQKGDIAEGYSVSREKKESFPLTVTSAQKNPTAFYLCASSLSGGRFAEAFFGQGTRLTVV.

Only a few counts were recorded for this clonotype. The rearrangement joins TRBV19 to TRBJ2-5; possibly TRBD2 for D (6 bases). V lost 5 bases and J lost 5, with 18 bases in between. The CDR3 is made up of 15 amino acids. CDR1 is LNHDA and CDR2 is SQIVND in the germline V gene (reference sequence). CDR3 nucleotides: TGTGCCAGTAGTGAGGGAGGCAGGGCGGCGGAGACCCAGTACTTC. Amino acids: CASSEGGRAAETQYF.

This clonotype was counted many times. The chain uses TRBV7-3 and TRBJ2-1; possible D gene TRBD2, 5 bases. From germline, CDR1 is SGHTA and CDR2 FQGTGA. Trimming stripped 1 base from V and 0 bases from J, with 7 bases between. The length of the CDR3 is 15 residues. CDR3 protein: CASSLSRDSYNEQFF. The CDR3 bases are TGTGCCAGCAGCTTAAGTCGGGACTCCTACAATGAGCAGTTCTTC.

The V call is TRBV2, the J call TRBJ2-2; 10 bases fit TRBD1. The V gene's germline CDR1 is SNHLY and CDR2 FYNNEI. With V trimmed by 0 bases and J by 7 bases, 2 bases remained unmatched. This CDR3 is built from 15 residues. The CDR3 coding sequence is TGTGCCAGCAGTGAAGCGACAGGGGGCCACGGGGAGCTGTTTTTT. Its protein is CASSEATGGHGELFF.

The CDR3 DNA is TGTGCTATCGATCCCCGGGACTTGTCCTACAATGAGCAGTTCTTC. Protein product: CAIDPRDLSYNEQFF. V gene TRBV10-3 combines with J gene TRBJ2-1; the D gene is possibly TRBD2 (6 bases). The length of the CDR3 is 15 residues. Looked up from germline, CDR1 is ENHRY and CDR2 is SYGVKD.

This clonotype was detected only a few times. The chain couples TRBV19 to TRBJ1-1; D is possibly TRBD1 (5 bases). The CDR3 consists of 13 residues. CDR1 LNHDA and CDR2 SQIVND come from the germline V gene (reference sequence). V lost 1 base and J 4 bases, leaving 7 bases between the germline ends. CDR3 nucleotide sequence: TGTGCCAGTAGTATAGGGGGGGGCACTGAAGCTTTCTTT. Its translation is CASSIGGGTEAFF.

This clonotype appeared a single time. The rearrangement uses TRBV12-3 or TRBV12-4 and TRBJ2-3; 8 bases fit TRBD2. CDR3 length equals 14 residues. J lost 2 bases, V lost 6 bases, and 4 bases had no gene match. CDR3 in DNA: TGTGCCAGCAGCAAAGCGGGGGTCACAGATACGCAGTATTTT. As protein: CASSKAGVTDTQYF.

This clonotype has a count of ten or more. This rearrangement joins TRBV24-1 to TRBJ2-4, with a possible D match to TRBD1 (5 bases). The V end was cut by 0 bases, the J end by 9 bases, with 11 bases between. The CDR3 length is 14 residues. Germline CDR1 and CDR2: KGHDR and SFDVKD. In DNA, the CDR3 is TGTGCCACCAGTGATTTGAGGGGATTGGGCATTCAGTACTTC. Translated, it gives CATSDLRGLGIQYF.

The gene calls are TRBV20-1 and TRBJ2-1; D remains ambiguous. CDR1 is DFQATT, CDR2 SNEGSKA, per germline (reference sequence). This CDR3 is built from 15 residues. V gave up 3 bases and J gave up 0 bases, with 12 bases separating them. CDR3 protein: CSARVTASSYNEQFF. In DNA, the CDR3 is TGCAGTGCTAGGGTCACGGCTAGCTCCTACAATGAGCAGTTCTTC.

The CDR3: CSATDTSGRTDTQYF. In DNA, the CDR3 is TGCAGTGCTACCGATACTAGCGGGAGAACAGATACGCAGTATTTT. The V call is TRBV20-1, the J call TRBJ2-3; 11 positions agree with TRBD2. J was trimmed by 3 bases and V by 4 bases; bases with no gene match: 6. The CDR3 is 15 amino acids. Germline assignment: CDR1 DFQATT and CDR2 SNEGSKA (reference sequence).

About this clonotype: This may come from a read error, since a much larger clone is one base off. The genes are TRBV11-2 and TRBJ2-3; D is unresolved. CDR1 is SGHAT, CDR2 FQNNGV, per germline. The CDR3 has 15 residues. V lost 1 base to trimming and J lost 8 bases, with 16 bases between them. The CDR3 here is CASSLVGFSAGTQYF. The DNA for the CDR3 is TGTGCCAGCAGCTTAGTTGGGTTTTCGGCAGGTACGCAGTATTTT. The entire variable domain, with the rest obtained from reference TRBV11-2 and TRBJ2-3, is as follows: EAGVAQSPRYKIIEKRQSVAFWCNPISGHATLYWYQQILGQGPKLLIQFQNNGVVDDSQLPKDRFSAERLKGVDSTLKIQPAKLEDSAVYLCASSLVGFSAGTQYFGPGTRLTVL.